The clone carrying this T cell receptor beta chain has a single count. Its target is not known. This specimen comes from a study of OX40 agonist ivuxolimab in advanced cancers. Study background: Participants, around 80% male, averaged roughly 60 years of age, ranging from about 20 to 79. Three patients, one with hepatocellular carcinoma and two with cutaneous melanoma, achieved partial responses. Study outcomes and limitations: Expanded clones belonging to CD8+ T cells outnumbered, on average, those of CD4+.

CDR1 and CDR2 (germline): SGHRS, YFSETQ. This CDR3 is 16 amino acids long. Trimming took 0 bases from V and 3 from J; bases not matched to a gene: 4. Assay used: immunoSEQ multiplex PCR; TCRdb lists only in-frame clones, some missing. The sample holds tens of thousands of clones, roughly four fifths seen once. Sequenced material: CD4+ or CD8+ T cells sorted from blood, taken in a trial of the OX40 agonist ivuxolimab. The sequence came from an adult with an advanced solid tumor such as melanoma, head and neck, liver or kidney cancer. The chain joins TRBV5-1 to TRBJ2-5; 11 nucleotides agree with TRBD1. The CDR3 is CASSLGDRGLEETQYF. In DNA, the CDR3 is TGCGCCAGCAGCTTGGGGGACAGGGGGTTGGAAGAGACCCAGTACTTC.